Listed below are T cell receptor beta chains from one sample, sequenced in a study of T cells in localized non-small cell lung cancer. Profiling relied on immunoSEQ multiplex PCR, and the TCRdb table lists in-frame clones only, not all of them. The data hold approximately 64,000 clones, with under 90% observed a single time. The sequenced sample was peripheral blood, obtained before any cancer treatment. These receptors came from a woman aged 35 to 69 with stage I lung adenocarcinoma. Both conserved end residues are part of each CDR3. The D gene is left open where the match is weak. Clone size is given for some rows only: seen once, a few or many times, or a class if the clone is expanded.

V gene	clone size	J gene	D gene	CDR3 protein	CDR3 DNA
TRBV19	-	TRBJ2-5	TRBD2	CASKDWREASETQYF	TGTGCCTCTAAGGATTGGCGGGAGGCGTCGGAGACCCAGTACTTC
TRBV7-2	-	TRBJ2-1	-	CASREGHSYNEQFF	TGTGCCAGCAGGGAGGGCCACTCCTACAATGAGCAGTTCTTC
TRBV27	-	TRBJ1-1	-	CASSFFAGSTEAFF	TGTGCCAGCAGTTTTTTCGCCGGCAGCACTGAAGCTTTCTTT
TRBV5-8	once	TRBJ1-5	-	CASSLEAGWSNQPQHF	TGTGCCAGCAGCTTGGAGGCGGGTTGGAGCAATCAGCCCCAGCATTTT
TRBV5-1	-	TRBJ2-1	-	CASSPYREYNEQFF	TGCGCCAGCAGCCCCTACAGGGAGTACAATGAGCAGTTCTTC
TRBV12-2	-	TRBJ2-7	-	CASRPSTIGLAGVYHEQYF	TGTGCAAGTCGCCCAAGCACAATCGGACTAGCGGGCGTTTATCACGAGCAGTACTTC
TRBV27	-	TRBJ2-2	TRBD2	CASSSASGIDTGELFF	TGTGCCAGCAGTTCAGCTAGCGGGATCGACACCGGGGAGCTGTTTTTT
TRBV13	once	TRBJ1-4	TRBD1	CASSQQDRGFPNEKLFF	TGTGCCAGCAGCCAGCAGGACAGGGGGTTTCCTAATGAAAAACTGTTTTTT
TRBV19	-	TRBJ2-4	TRBD2	CASSMRERTIQYF	TGTGCCAGTAGTATGCGGGAGAGGACCATTCAGTACTTC
TRBV19	-	TRBJ1-5	-	CASSIDRGRGNQPQHF	TGTGCCAGTAGTATAGATCGGGGACGGGGCAATCAGCCCCAGCATTTT
TRBV28	-	TRBJ1-1	-	CASSQVQGYGLNTEAFF	TGTGCCAGCAGTCAAGTCCAGGGTTATGGGTTAAACACTGAAGCTTTCTTT
TRBV6-5	-	TRBJ1-2	-	CASTTTTNRAPGYTF	TGTGCCAGCACCACCACCACCAACAGGGCACCTGGCTACACCTTC
TRBV6-6	-	TRBJ1-1	-	CASRGDTEAFF	TGTGCCAGCAGAGGGGACACTGAAGCTTTCTTT
TRBV9	-	TRBJ1-1	-	CASSFHKGDTGAFF	TGTGCCAGCAGCTTCCATAAAGGGGACACTGGAGCTTTCTTT
TRBV18	once	TRBJ2-5	TRBD2	CASSPLAGGPQKTQYF	TGTGCCAGCTCACCGCTAGCGGGAGGGCCTCAGAAGACCCAGTACTTC
TRBV7-3	few	TRBJ1-6	TRBD1	CASSAFDRGNSPLHF	TGTGCCAGCAGCGCTTTCGACAGGGGCAATTCACCCCTCCACTTT
TRBV28	-	TRBJ1-5	-	CASSLGQGDQPQHF	TGTGCCAGCAGTTTGGGGCAGGGCGATCAGCCCCAGCATTTT
TRBV5-8	-	TRBJ1-2	-	CASSLGEAWYGYTF	TGTGCCAGCAGCTTAGGGGAGGCTTGGTATGGCTACACCTTC
TRBV6-5	-	TRBJ1-2	-	CASSYSSIGGYTF	TGTGCCAGCAGTTACTCGAGTATCGGCGGCTACACCTTC
TRBV28	-	TRBJ2-5	-	CATRDIQETQYF	TGTGCCACCAGGGATATCCAAGAGACCCAGTACTTC
TRBV27	-	TRBJ1-2	TRBD1	CASSSRTGGRPNYGYTF	TGTGCCAGCAGTTCTCGAACAGGGGGCCGCCCAAACTATGGCTACACCTTC
TRBV6-5	-	TRBJ1-2	-	CASRPRRHYGYTF	TGTGCCAGCAGACCCAGGAGACACTATGGCTACACCTTC
TRBV27	-	TRBJ1-1	TRBD1	CASSFGTGNTEAFF	TGTGCCAGCAGTTTTGGGACAGGGAACACTGAAGCTTTCTTT
TRBV2	once	TRBJ2-1	-	CASSELIYNEQFF	TGTGCCAGCAGTGAACTTATTTACAATGAGCAGTTCTTC
TRBV4-3	-	TRBJ2-1	-	CASSQDKRTTYNEQFF	TGCGCCAGCAGCCAAGATAAGCGGACGACCTACAATGAGCAGTTCTTC
TRBV2	-	TRBJ1-1	TRBD1	CASSEPPGQGIGNTEAFF	TGTGCCAGCAGTGAACCCCCGGGACAGGGGATCGGTAACACTGAAGCTTTCTTT
TRBV7-2	-	TRBJ2-7	-	CASSLAVSGSYEQYF	TGTGCCAGCAGCTTAGCAGTAAGCGGGTCCTACGAGCAGTACTTC
TRBV27	-	TRBJ1-1	TRBD1	CASSLSPRTGRTEAFF	TGTGCCAGCAGTTTAAGCCCCCGGACAGGGCGGACTGAAGCTTTCTTT
TRBV2	-	TRBJ2-7	-	CASSPTPGLKVGYEQYF	TGTGCCAGCAGTCCTACACCGGGCCTTAAAGTCGGCTACGAGCAGTACTTC
TRBV7-9	-	TRBJ2-6	TRBD2	CASSPGLAGGSGANVLTF	TGTGCCAGCAGCCCCGGACTAGCGGGGGGCTCTGGGGCCAACGTCCTGACTTTC
TRBV2	-	TRBJ1-1	-	CASRSGPPEAFF	TGTGCCAGCAGGTCGGGTCCCCCTGAAGCTTTCTTT
TRBV27	-	TRBJ1-4	TRBD1	CASGTGRRGVLEKLFF	TGTGCCTCCGGGACAGGGAGGAGGGGGGTTCTCGAAAAACTGTTTTTT
TRBV9	-	TRBJ2-2	-	CASSGSGTPSAGELFF	TGTGCCAGCAGCGGCTCTGGGACTCCCAGCGCCGGGGAGCTGTTTTTT
TRBV7-2	-	TRBJ2-3	TRBD2	CASSPRETSGRPDTQYF	TGTGCCAGCAGTCCCCGGGAGACTAGCGGGAGGCCAGATACGCAGTATTTT
TRBV5-8	-	TRBJ1-4	-	CASSLDWGNEKLFF	TGTGCCAGCAGCCTTGACTGGGGGAATGAAAAACTGTTTTTT
TRBV27	-	TRBJ2-5	-	CASSLDGETQYF	TGTGCCAGCAGTTTGGACGGGGAGACCCAGTACTTC
TRBV6-1	-	TRBJ1-1	-	CASILGGANTEAFF	TGTGCCAGCATCCTGGGGGGCGCTAACACTGAAGCTTTCTTT
TRBV29-1	-	TRBJ2-1	-	CSVKRGGLNEQFF	TGCAGCGTAAAAAGGGGGGGCCTCAATGAGCAGTTCTTC
TRBV18	-	TRBJ2-1	-	CASSLGDSRPQEQFF	TGTGCCAGCTCATTAGGGGACTCCCGGCCACAGGAGCAGTTCTTC